These T cell receptor beta chains were read from a single sample in a study of circulating and synovial CD4+ cells in juvenile arthritis. Repertoires were generated with immunoSEQ multiplex PCR, while TCRdb's copy carries only in-frame clones and drops some. The sample lists over 11,000 clones; around four fifths were seen once. Source material: CD4+ T cells from synovial fluid. Receptors were obtained from a human patient with juvenile idiopathic arthritis. Some clones in this sample may be carry-over from other donors' samples. CDR3s include the opening cysteine and the closing phenylalanine or tryptophan. D genes are given only for firm matches. The size entry is marked missing in some rows and otherwise reads once, few, many or a size class.

D,J,size,V,CDR3,DNA
-,TRBJ2-2,-,TRBV25-1,CASSEYRTGGRTGELFF,TGTGCCAGCAGTGAATATAGGACTGGCGGGCGAACCGGGGAGCTGTTTTTT
TRBD1,TRBJ2-3,-,TRBV6-1,CASSDKGGGYTDTQYF,TGTGCCAGCAGTGACAAAGGGGGCGGATACACAGATACGCAGTATTTT
-,TRBJ2-2,-,TRBV30,CAWSFCGRDTGELFF,TGTGCCTGGAGTTTCTGCGGGCGGGACACCGGGGAGCTGTTTTTT
-,TRBJ1-1,-,TRBV6-5,CATSILANTEAFF,TGTGCCACCTCCATTTTGGCGAACACTGAAGCTTTCTTT
-,TRBJ2-3,-,TRBV29-1,CSVEAAGDTQYF,TGCAGCGTTGAAGCAGCGGGAGATACGCAGTATTTT
-,TRBJ1-4,few,TRBV19,CASTHDGDEKLFF,TGTGCCAGTACCCATGACGGAGATGAAAAACTGTTTTTT
TRBD1,TRBJ1-1,few,TRBV6-6,CASSYHPGQGSEAFF,TGTGCCAGCAGTTACCATCCGGGACAGGGGTCTGAAGCTTTCTTT
-,TRBJ2-2,-,TRBV4-3,CASSQLSGRDTGELFF,TGCGCCAGCAGCCAATTATCAGGGCGAGACACCGGGGAGCTGTTTTTT
-,TRBJ2-7,-,TRBV7-9,CASSLQLQGGEQYF,TGTGCCAGCAGCTTACAGCTCCAGGGAGGCGAGCAGTACTTC
-,TRBJ1-1,medium-sized,TRBV10-3,CAISEGGSRGEAFF,TGTGCCATCAGTGAAGGAGGGAGTAGGGGTGAAGCTTTCTTT
-,TRBJ1-2,-,TRBV5-1,CASSAQGVGYGYTF,TGCGCCAGCAGCGCCCAGGGTGTGGGCTATGGCTACACCTTC
TRBD2,TRBJ2-1,-,TRBV4-1,CASSQSGRATYNEQFF,TGCGCCAGCAGCCAAAGCGGGAGGGCCACCTACAATGAGCAGTTCTTC
-,TRBJ2-6,-,TRBV27,CASSLQGPGANVLTF,TGTGCCAGCAGTTTACAGGGGCCTGGGGCCAACGTCCTGACTTTC
TRBD2,TRBJ2-3,-,TRBV4-2,CASSQDQSGRVTDTQYF,TGTGCCAGCAGCCAAGATCAAAGCGGGAGAGTGACAGATACGCAGTATTTT
-,TRBJ1-5,-,TRBV28,CASSLPRGPQHF,TGTGCCAGCAGTTTGCCCCGGGGGCCCCAGCATTTT
-,TRBJ1-5,-,TRBV19,CASSIAGRNQPQHF,TGTGCCAGTAGTATAGCAGGGAGGAATCAGCCCCAGCATTTT
-,TRBJ1-6,-,TRBV10-3,CAIRPNRATSYNSPLHF,TGTGCCATCAGACCCAACAGGGCCACCTCCTATAATTCCCCCCTCCACTTT
TRBD1,TRBJ1-5,-,TRBV4-3,CASSPLSGTGDNQPQHF,TGCGCCAGCAGCCCTTTATCCGGGACAGGGGACAATCAGCCCCAGCATTTT
-,TRBJ2-2,-,TRBV18,CASSPRQGSPGELFF,TGTGCCAGCTCACCGAGGCAGGGTTCTCCCGGGGAGCTGTTTTTT
TRBD2,TRBJ2-1,-,TRBV5-4,CASSSGRGLAVNEQFF,TGTGCCAGCAGCTCGGGGCGGGGACTAGCGGTCAATGAGCAGTTCTTC
TRBD1,TRBJ2-4,-,TRBV5-4,CASSSADRGENIQYF,TGTGCCAGCAGTTCCGCTGACAGGGGGGAAAACATTCAGTACTTC
TRBD2,TRBJ2-5,-,TRBV30,CAWSVQAGETQYF,TGTGCCTGGAGTGTACAAGCGGGGGAGACCCAGTACTTC
TRBD2,TRBJ2-1,-,TRBV6-5,CASRMGGRLLNEQFF,TGTGCCAGCAGGATGGGCGGGAGATTACTTAATGAGCAGTTCTTC
TRBD1,TRBJ1-5,-,TRBV4-1,CASSQVGTVNQPQHF,TGCGCCAGCAGCCAAGTGGGGACAGTCAATCAGCCCCAGCATTTT